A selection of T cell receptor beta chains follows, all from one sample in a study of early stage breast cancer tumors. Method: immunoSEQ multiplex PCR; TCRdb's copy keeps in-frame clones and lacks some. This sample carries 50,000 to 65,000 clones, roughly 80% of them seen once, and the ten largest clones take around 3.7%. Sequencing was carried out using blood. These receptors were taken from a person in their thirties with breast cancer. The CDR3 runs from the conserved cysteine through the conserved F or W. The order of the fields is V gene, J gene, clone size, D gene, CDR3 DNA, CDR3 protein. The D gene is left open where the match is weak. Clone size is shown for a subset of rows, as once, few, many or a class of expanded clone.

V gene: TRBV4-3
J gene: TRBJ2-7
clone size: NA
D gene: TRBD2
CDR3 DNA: TGCGCCAGCAGCCAAGTCGGGACTAGCAACTACGAGCAGTACTTC
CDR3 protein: CASSQVGTSNYEQYF

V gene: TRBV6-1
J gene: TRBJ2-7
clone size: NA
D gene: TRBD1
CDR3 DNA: TGTGCCACACTCTCCGGGACAGGGACAGTAGAGCAGTACTTC
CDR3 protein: CATLSGTGTVEQYF

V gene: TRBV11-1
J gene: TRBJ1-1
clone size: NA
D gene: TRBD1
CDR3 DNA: TGTGCCAGCGGCGACAGGGAGGGGACTGAAGCTTTCTTT
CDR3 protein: CASGDREGTEAFF

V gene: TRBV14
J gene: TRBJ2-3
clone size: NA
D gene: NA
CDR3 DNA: TGTGCCAGCAGCCAAGAGGCCCCCGGGAGTTTGACAGATACGCAGTATTTT
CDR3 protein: CASSQEAPGSLTDTQYF

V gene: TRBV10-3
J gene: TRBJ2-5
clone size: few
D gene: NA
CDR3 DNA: TGTGCCATCTCAGAGGGACCCCAAAGGACCCAGTACTTC
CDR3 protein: CAISEGPQRTQYF

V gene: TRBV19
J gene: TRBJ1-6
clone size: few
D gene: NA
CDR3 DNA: TGTGCCAGTAGTATAGTCGGAGAAGCTAATTCACCCCTCCACTTT
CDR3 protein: CASSIVGEANSPLHF

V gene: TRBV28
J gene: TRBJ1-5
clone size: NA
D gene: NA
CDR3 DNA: TGTGCCAGCACCTGGGGGGATCAGCCCCAGCATTTT
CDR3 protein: CASTWGDQPQHF

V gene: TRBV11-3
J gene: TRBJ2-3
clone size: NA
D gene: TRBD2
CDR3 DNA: TGTGCCAGCAGCTTGGGACTAGCGGGACACACAGATACGCAGTATTTT
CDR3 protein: CASSLGLAGHTDTQYF

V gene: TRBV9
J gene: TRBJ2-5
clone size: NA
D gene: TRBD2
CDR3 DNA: TGTGCCAGCAGCCCCCGCGGGGGGGAGACCCAGTACTTC
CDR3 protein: CASSPRGGETQYF

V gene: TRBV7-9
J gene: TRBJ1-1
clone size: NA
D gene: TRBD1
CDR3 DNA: TGTGCCAGCAGCTATAACAGGGGCGTGAACACTGAAGCTTTCTTT
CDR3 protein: CASSYNRGVNTEAFF

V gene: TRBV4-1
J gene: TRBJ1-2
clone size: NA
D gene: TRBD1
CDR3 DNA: TGCGCCAGCAGCCTCATGTGGGACAGGGAAAAGGACTATGGCTACACCTTC
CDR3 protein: CASSLMWDREKDYGYTF

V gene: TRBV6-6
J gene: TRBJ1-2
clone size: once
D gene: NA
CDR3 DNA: TGTGCCAGCAGTTACCGGGACGCTGAGGTCTATGGCTACACCTTC
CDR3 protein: CASSYRDAEVYGYTF

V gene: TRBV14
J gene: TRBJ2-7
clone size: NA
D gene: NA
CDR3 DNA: TGTGCCAGCAGCCAAGTGGAAAGTTACGAGCAGTACTTC
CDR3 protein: CASSQVESYEQYF

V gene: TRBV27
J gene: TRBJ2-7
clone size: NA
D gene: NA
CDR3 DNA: TGTGCCAGCACCGAGGTAGGAAGCCCGAACGAGCAGTACTTC
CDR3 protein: CASTEVGSPNEQYF

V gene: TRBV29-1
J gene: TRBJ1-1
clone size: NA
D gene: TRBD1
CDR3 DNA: TGCAGCGTGTCCAAGACAGGGGGGAGTACTGAAGCTTTCTTT
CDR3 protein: CSVSKTGGSTEAFF

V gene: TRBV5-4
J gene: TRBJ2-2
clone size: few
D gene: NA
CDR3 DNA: TGTGCCAGCAGATCGGGCGGAACCGGGGAGCTGTTTTTT
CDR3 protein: CASRSGGTGELFF

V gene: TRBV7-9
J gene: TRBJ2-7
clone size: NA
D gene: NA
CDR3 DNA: TGTGCCAGCAGCGAAAAGAACCCCGGGGGAGCCCCATACGAGCAGTACTTC
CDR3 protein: CASSEKNPGGAPYEQYF

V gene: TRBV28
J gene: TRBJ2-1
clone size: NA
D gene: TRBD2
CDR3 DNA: TGTGCCAGCAGTTCCAATAGCGGGAGGGGATCTGAGCAGTTCTTC
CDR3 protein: CASSSNSGRGSEQFF

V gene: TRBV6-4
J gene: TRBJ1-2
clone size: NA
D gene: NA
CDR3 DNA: TGTGCCAGCAGTGACCGAGGAATAGGTGGCTACACCTTC
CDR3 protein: CASSDRGIGGYTF

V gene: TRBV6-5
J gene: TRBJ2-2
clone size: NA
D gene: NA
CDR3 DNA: TGTGCCAGCAGTGAAGTGAACACCGGGGAGCTGTTTTTT
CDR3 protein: CASSEVNTGELFF